This T cell receptor (beta chain) came from a study of T cell repertoires in cytomegalovirus infection. This clonotype showed up just a few times. Antigen unknown. The CDR3 is 14 amino acids. Germline trimming cut 6 bases from V and 7 bases from J; bases unmatched to any gene: 7. TCRdb passed the reads through MiXCR, listing each CDR3 protein once. The sample contains about 770,000 distinct CDR3 sequences, 25% to 30% of which appear only once. Sequenced here: cultured CD8+ T cells from PBMCs, sampled from culture after CMV antigen stimulation. This TCR came from a human donor in good health (CMV status not recorded). Some clones in this sample may be carry-over from other donors' samples. The rearrangement uses TRBV12-3 or TRBV12-4 and TRBJ2-2; 8 nucleotides align to TRBD1. The CDR3 nucleotides are TGTGCCAGCAGCGCAGGGGGCCAGGGCGGGGAGCTGTTTTTT. Amino acid sequence: CASSAGGQGGELFF.